Sequencing of this TCR beta chain was carried out in a study of early T cells in non-severe SARS-CoV-2 infection. Looking at the study overall: RNA in bulk from unsorted whole blood was sequenced, and chains were unpaired. Study outcomes and limitations: Database matching using VDJdb favored anti-spike CD8 responses, with private and CD4 specificities left missing.

One entry per CDR3 protein results from TCRdb running MiXCR on the 5' RACE reads. Found here are some 49,000 distinct CDR3 sequences, 12% of them singletons; the top ten hold less than 9.5%. This CDR3 contains 15 residues. The germline V gene encodes CDR1 LGHDT and CDR2 YNNKEL (reference sequence). The V gene lost 0 bases and the J gene lost 7 bases, with 13 bases spanning the gap. There are a few counts of this clonotype. Its antigen is as yet unknown. The gene calls are TRBV3-1 and TRBJ2-1; possible D gene TRBD1, 5 bases. The source material was whole blood. This TCR derives from an adult who was a healthcare worker with PCR-confirmed SARS-CoV-2 infection or an uninfected control (not recorded which). In DNA, the CDR3 is TGTGCCAGCAGCCAAGAGCGGCCAGGGATAAATGAGCAGTTCTTC. It yields the protein CASSQERPGINEQFF.